This TCR beta chain was sequenced in a study of memory CD4+ T cells and cytomegalovirus serostatus. How the authors handled the data: After removing out-of-frame reads, 2,204,828 distinct TCRbeta sequences remained. Some clones are missing from TCRdb's copy, which holds only in-frame ones; the method was immunoSEQ multiplex PCR. V, J and clone size are taken as reported in that table, and D and trimming were inferred from the DNA itself. The repertoire has fewer than 90,000 clones, 78% of them found once; the top ten carry around 2.6%. This clone was recorded a few times. The antigen is not known. Regarding the study as a whole: Of 150 to 200 reported CMV TCRbeta sequences, around 62 were found in memory CD4+ repertoires.

Single viable CD3+CD4+CD8-CD45RO+ cells were sorted as the memory CD4+ T cells. Serostatus was set by detecting CMV pp150, pp28, p38, p52 IgG. CDR1 is PRHDT, CDR2 FYEKMQ, per germline (reference sequence). The ends lost 5 bases at V and 8 bases at J; junction bases unmatched: 11. There are 15 residues in the CDR3. Sequencing input: memory CD4+ T cells from blood. The chain couples TRBV13 to TRBJ2-1; TRBD2 matches at 8 bases. The receptor's source is an adult in good health and CMV-seropositive. CDR3 sequence: CASSPTRTSPYEQFF. The CDR3 nucleotides read TGTGCCAGCAGCCCCACCCGGACTAGCCCTTATGAGCAGTTCTTC.